This record covers a single TCR beta chain. The data derive from a study of blood T cell repertoires in COVID-19. Only in-frame clones appear in the TCRdb table, and some are missing; sequencing was by immunoSEQ multiplex PCR. The table has approximately 210,000 clones, about 90% seen once; the top ten hold around 1.2%. V was trimmed by 6 bases and J by 4 bases, leaving 10 bases between them. The length of the CDR3 is 13 residues. Germline CDR1 MNHEY, CDR2 SVGAGI. This chain joins TRBV6-5 and TRBJ1-5, with no clear D. The specimen sequenced was peripheral blood. This receptor was obtained from a man in his thirties or forties with acute or convalescent COVID-19. The CDR3 coding sequence is TGTGCCAGCAGACCTAACAGAAATCAGCCCCAGCATTTT. The encoded protein is CASRPNRNQPQHF.